This T cell receptor beta chain was sequenced during a study of blood T cell repertoires in COVID-19. Study-wide context: Acute and convalescent COVID-19 samples came from the United States, Italy and Spain. PBMCs, B-cell-depleted T cells, or T cells provided the cDNA or gDNA that made up the material.

Regarding this clone: Additional DNA sequences in this sample encode the identical CDR3.

Only in-frame clones appear in the TCRdb table, and some are missing; sequencing was by immunoSEQ multiplex PCR. The repertoire consists of under 45,000 clones, with approximately 88% occurring once and the leading ten covering 8% to 10%. The CDR3 consists of 13 residues. Between the trimmed V and J ends, which lost 1 base and 6 bases, there was a span of 6 bases. Germline V gene data show CDR1 as SGHTA and CDR2 as FQGNSA. The source material was peripheral blood. The receptor was derived from a human donor in a cohort sampled during active COVID-19. This chain links TRBV7-2 with TRBJ2-2, with D possibly TRBD2 on 6 matching bases. Here the CDR3 DNA reads TGTGCCAGCAGCTTAGGCGGGGCCGGGGAGCTGTTTTTT. Its translation is CASSLGGAGELFF.